Reported below is one T cell receptor beta chain. The data were taken from a study of blood T cell repertoires in COVID-19. Per the germline V gene, CDR1 is SQVTM and CDR2 is ANQGSEA. The CDR3 consists of 15 residues. The V and J ends lost 8 bases and 4 bases, in that order; junction bases with no gene match: 13. Assay used: immunoSEQ multiplex PCR; TCRdb lists only in-frame clones, some missing. The sample has some 390,000 clones; more than 85% are singletons. The rearrangement uses TRBV29-1 and TRBJ2-5; 10 bases agree with TRBD2. The clonotype was recovered from a human donor in a cohort sampled during active COVID-19. The specimen was peripheral blood. The DNA for the CDR3 is TGCAGCTTGAGGTGGGCTAGCGGGAGTGGAGAGACCCAGTACTTC. It yields the protein CSLRWASGSGETQYF.